This T cell receptor beta chain comes out of a study of blood T cell repertoires in COVID-19. Across the whole study: Acute and convalescent COVID-19 samples came from the United States, Italy and Spain.

Seattle patients were enrolled while actively infected and followed longitudinally. In the study's own analysis: Reference gene primer amplification gave estimated nucleated cell counts. The repertoire was sequenced with immunoSEQ multiplex PCR; TCRdb's copy has only in-frame clones and lacks some. The V and J calls and the clone size are those of that table, but D and trimming were determined from the DNA. The table lists around 260,000 clones, about 89% of them singletons, with approximately 2.1% in the top ten. The sequenced sample consisted of peripheral blood. The TCR originated in a woman younger than 45 with COVID-19, enrolled during active disease.

CDR3 DNA: TGTGCCAGCAGGACAGGGTTTCAGCCCCAGCATTTT. As protein: CASRTGFQPQHF. The chain carries TRBV6-5 and TRBJ1-5; 7 bases map to TRBD1. V was clipped by 6 bases and J by 6 bases; unmatched bases: 2. This CDR3 is built from 12 residues. Germline V gene sequence: CDR1 MNHEY, CDR2 SVGAGI.